These 18 T cell receptor beta chains came from one sample sequenced in a study of graft-versus-host responses after intestinal transplantation. Profiling relied on immunoSEQ multiplex PCR, and the TCRdb table lists in-frame clones only, not all of them. In the table there are some 15,000 clones, under 85% of which are singletons. Intraepithelial plus lamina propria lymphocytes were released by processing graft tissue. The material was ileum tissue, obtained approximately 27 days after intestinal transplant. These TCRs come from a human patient who received an intestinal transplant, so some T cells may come from the graft donor.

This clone has just a few counts. V is TRBV28 and J is TRBJ1-1; maybe TRBD1 (5 bases). From germline, CDR1 is MDHEN and CDR2 SYDVKM. The V end lost 6 bases, the J end lost 2 bases, and 10 bases lay between the germline ends. The CDR3 spans 13 residues. Here the CDR3 reads CASSLTVNTEAFF. The CDR3 bases are TGTGCCAGCAGCCTGACAGTTAACACTGAAGCTTTCTTT.

The rearrangement joins TRBV7-3 to TRBJ1-6; D possibly corresponds to TRBD1 (5 bases). In germline, CDR1 is SGHTA, CDR2 FQGTGA. This CDR3 region has 15 residues. The V end lost 5 bases, the J end lost 7 bases, and 15 bases lay between the germline ends. The CDR3 protein is CASSPNAGPNSPLHF. The CDR3 nucleotides read TGTGCCAGCAGCCCCAACGCAGGGCCCAATTCACCCCTCCACTTT.

This chain connects TRBV6-5 to TRBJ2-2; 10 bases are a match to TRBD1. The germline CDR1 and CDR2 sequences are MNHEY and SVGAGI. This CDR3 has 13 amino acids. Germline trimming cut 8 bases from V and 6 bases from J; bases unmatched to any gene: 3. The CDR3 DNA reads as TGTGCCAGCCTCGACAGGGGGCCCGGGGAGCTGTTTTTT. It specifies CASLDRGPGELFF.

The DNA for the CDR3 is TGTGCCAGCAGCGGAGCAGCTGGCGGGGGAAGCACAGATACGCAGTATTTT. Protein sequence: CASSGAAGGGSTDTQYF. The chain has TRBV9 and TRBJ2-3, with 7 bases fitting TRBD2. V shed 3 bases and J 0 bases; nucleotides not matched to a gene: 10. The V gene's germline CDR1 is SGDLS and CDR2 YYNGEE. The CDR3 is made up of 17 amino acids.

The gene calls are TRBV9 and TRBJ2-3; perhaps TRBD2 as D (6 bases). Germline lookup yields CDR1 SGDLS and CDR2 YYNGEE. This CDR3 is 15 amino acids long. Trimming pared 6 bases from V and 3 bases from J, leaving 17 bases between. The chain's CDR3 is CASTLSAAGTDTQYF. The CDR3, as DNA: TGTGCCAGCACTCTAAGCGCGGCGGGAACAGATACGCAGTATTTT.

The table lists this clone with a count of one. V usage is TRBV5-4 and J usage is TRBJ2-5, with 7 nucleotides matching TRBD1. Germline V CDR1 and CDR2: SGHNT, YYREEE (reference sequence). Germline trimming cut 4 bases from V and 2 bases from J; bases unmatched to any gene: 8. The CDR3 totals 15 residues. As DNA, the CDR3 is TGTGCCAGCAGCGGCGGCCTGGGACAGCAAGAGACCCAGTACTTC. Protein product: CASSGGLGQQETQYF.

The chain uses TRBV28 and TRBJ1-1; 9 bases are shared with TRBD1. Germline trimming cut 4 bases from V and 4 bases from J; bases unmatched to any gene: 7. The CDR3 is 15 amino acids. The germline gives CDR1 MDHEN, CDR2 SYDVKM. CDR3 coding DNA: TGTGCCAGCAGTTCGCAGGGACAGGGAGGCACTGAAGCTTTCTTT. This gives the protein CASSSQGQGGTEAFF.

V usage is TRBV7-6 and J usage is TRBJ2-3, with 8 bases lining up with TRBD1. Looked up from germline, CDR1 is SGHVS and CDR2 is FNYEAQ. J lost 0 bases, V lost 1 base, and 3 bases had no gene match. The CDR3 loop spans 16 amino acids. This chain's CDR3 is CASSLGTGRSTDTQYF. The CDR3 DNA is TGTGCCAGCAGCTTAGGGACAGGGCGAAGCACAGATACGCAGTATTTT.

This clone was recorded only once. This chain uses TRBV4-2 with TRBJ2-1; D might be TRBD2 (6 bases). Germline-derived CDR1 and CDR2 are LGHNA and YNFKEQ. The CDR3 extends over 16 amino acids. V was shortened by 1 base and J by 6 bases, with 16 bases between the two germline ends. DNA of the CDR3: TGTGCCAGCAGCCAAGTTGAATCTAGCGTTGCCAATGAGCAGTTCTTC. Amino acids: CASSQVESSVANEQFF.

This clone was counted only a few times. This chain uses TRBV18 with TRBJ2-7; 10 bases map to TRBD2. This CDR3 has 17 amino acids. Looked up from germline, CDR1 is KGHSH and CDR2 is LQKENI. Losses at the gene ends were 2 bases for V and 1 base for J; bases not matched to a gene: 8. The CDR3 coding sequence is TGTGCCAGCTCACCAGGTCTAGCGGGGGTTCCTTCCTACGAGCAGTACGTC. Encoded protein: CASSPGLAGVPSYEQYV.

J is TRBJ1-2 and V is TRBV4-1; 7 bases fit TRBD1. CDR1 and CDR2 from the germline V gene are MGHRA and YSYEKL. The CDR3 consists of 15 residues. V dropped 0 bases and J dropped 3; count of bases not matched to a gene: 4. CDR3 in DNA: TGCGCCAGCAGCCAAGAACACAGGGGATACTATGGCTACACCTTC. Amino acid sequence: CASSQEHRGYYGYTF.

This clone came up a few times. This rearrangement joins TRBV28 to TRBJ1-4, with a possible D match to TRBD1 (5 bases). Germline CDR1 reads MDHEN; CDR2 reads SYDVKM. The ends were cut back, 5 bases at V and 8 bases at J, with 12 bases in the middle. The CDR3 has 13 residues. The CDR3: CASSVSGIEKLFF. For the CDR3, the DNA is TGTGCCAGCAGTGTCTCAGGGATCGAAAAACTGTTTTTT.

The chain couples TRBV2 to TRBJ1-5; 9 nucleotides agree with TRBD1. Germline V gives CDR1 SNHLY, CDR2 FYNNEI. This CDR3 is 17 amino acids long. J lost 5 bases, V lost 7 bases, and 15 bases had no gene match. The CDR3 coding sequence is TGTGCCAGCACCCAGGTAGGGACAGGGAGGACTTATCAGCCCCAGCATTTT. Encoded protein: CASTQVGTGRTYQPQHF.

The chain links TRBV2 to TRBJ2-7; D not resolved. This CDR3 region has 10 residues. The germline gives CDR1 SNHLY, CDR2 FYNNEI. The ends were cut back, 4 bases at V and 12 bases at J, with 10 bases in the middle. Here the CDR3 reads CASSVGVLYV. The CDR3 bases are TGTGCCAGCAGTGTTGGAGTGTTGTACGTC.

The CDR3 DNA is TGCGCCAGCAGCTTATTCGACAGAAACACCGGGGAGCTGTTTTTT. Amino acids: CASSLFDRNTGELFF. This chain connects TRBV5-1 to TRBJ2-2, with D possibly TRBD1 on 5 matching bases. Germline V gene sequence: CDR1 SGHRS, CDR2 YFSETQ. The CDR3 contains 15 residues. The V gene lost 2 bases and the J gene lost 2 bases, with 10 bases spanning the gap.

V usage is TRBV14 and J usage is TRBJ1-2; D ambiguous. This CDR3 spans 13 amino acids. With 2 bases removed from V and 5 bases from J, the gap between germline ends came to 9 bases. Germline V gene lookup returns CDR1 SGHDN and CDR2 FVKESK. The CDR3 nucleotides are TGTGCCAGCAGCCAATCCCGGGAATATGGCTACACCTTC. Translation gives CASSQSREYGYTF.

The gene calls are TRBV7-6 and TRBJ1-1; no definite D call. The germline V gene has CDR1 SGHVS and CDR2 FNYEAQ. Trimming left V 6 bases short and J 1 base short, with 9 bases between. This CDR3 comprises 13 residues. The CDR3 DNA is TGTGCCAGCAGTTTCGCAGGGAACACTGAAGCTTTCTTT. This sequence encodes CASSFAGNTEAFF.

This rearrangement joins TRBV6-1 to TRBJ2-2; no reliable D call. CDR3 length: 14 residues. CDR1 is MNHNS, CDR2 SASEGT, per germline. V was pared by 2 bases and J by 1 base, with 5 bases between. CDR3 sequence reads: CASSEPGNTGELFF. In DNA, the CDR3 is TGTGCCAGCAGTGAACCAGGGAACACCGGGGAGCTGTTTTTT.